This TCR beta chain was sequenced in a study of cytomegalovirus exposure and HLA in healthy donors. For the study at large: Earlier, some 170 million T cells were analyzed, and more than 100 million unique TCR beta sequences were found among them. Points from the study as a whole: Reports indicate that TCR beta sequences accurately predicted the HLA-A and HLA-B alleles of most subjects. Sequencing likely caused a cluster of highly shared sequence variants.

13 Jbeta primers and 60 Vbeta primers were used for the PCR. Authors' processing steps: It was a later analysis that counted about 80 million unique TCR beta chains, of which 8.5 million to 12 million were shared. TCRdb keeps only in-frame clones here, not all; method: immunoSEQ multiplex PCR. V, J and clone size derive from that table, while D and trimming were established from the DNA sequence. The sample lists about 140,000 clones, approximately 84% occurring once. Comment on this clone: Its target is not known.

The V segment lost 5 bases and the J segment 2 bases; nucleotides outside the gene matches: 9. The length of the CDR3 is 15 residues. The germline V gene encodes CDR1 LNHDA and CDR2 SQIVND (reference sequence). This chain links TRBV19 with TRBJ2-7; 7 bases are shared with TRBD2. The sequence derives from a woman in her thirties or forties in good health and CMV-seronegative. Sequenced input: PBMCs. The CDR3 DNA reads as TGTGCCAGTAGTTTAGGGAGGGACCGGCCCTACGAGCAGTACTTC. Translation gives CASSLGRDRPYEQYF. Variable domain in full (rest from reference TRBV19 and TRBJ2-7): DGGITQSPKYLFRKEGQNVTLSCEQNLNHDAMYWYRQDPGQGLRLIYYSQIVNDFQKGDIAEGYSVSREKKESFPLTVTSAQKNPTAFYLCASSLGRDRPYEQYFGPGTRLTVT.